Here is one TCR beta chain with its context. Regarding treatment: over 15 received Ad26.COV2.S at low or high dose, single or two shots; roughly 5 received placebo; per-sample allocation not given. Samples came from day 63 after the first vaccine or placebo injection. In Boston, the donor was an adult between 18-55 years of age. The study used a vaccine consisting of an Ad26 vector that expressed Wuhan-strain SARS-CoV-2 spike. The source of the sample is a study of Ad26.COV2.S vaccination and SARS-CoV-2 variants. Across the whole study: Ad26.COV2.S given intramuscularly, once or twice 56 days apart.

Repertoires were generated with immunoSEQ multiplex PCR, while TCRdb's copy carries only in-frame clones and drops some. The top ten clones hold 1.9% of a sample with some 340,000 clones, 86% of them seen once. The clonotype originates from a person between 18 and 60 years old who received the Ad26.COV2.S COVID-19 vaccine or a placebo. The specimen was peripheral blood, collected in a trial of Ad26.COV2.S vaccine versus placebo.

Here the CDR3 DNA reads TGTGCCAGCAGCTTTAGGGCAGGGAAGGGTACTGAAGCTTTCTTT. As protein: CASSFRAGKGTEAFF. V gene TRBV7-9 combines with J gene TRBJ1-1; a weak D match, TRBD1 (5 bases). Germline lookup yields CDR1 SEHNR and CDR2 FQNEAQ (reference sequence). V shed 3 bases and J shed 5 bases, with 16 bases lying between them. CDR3 size: 15 residues.